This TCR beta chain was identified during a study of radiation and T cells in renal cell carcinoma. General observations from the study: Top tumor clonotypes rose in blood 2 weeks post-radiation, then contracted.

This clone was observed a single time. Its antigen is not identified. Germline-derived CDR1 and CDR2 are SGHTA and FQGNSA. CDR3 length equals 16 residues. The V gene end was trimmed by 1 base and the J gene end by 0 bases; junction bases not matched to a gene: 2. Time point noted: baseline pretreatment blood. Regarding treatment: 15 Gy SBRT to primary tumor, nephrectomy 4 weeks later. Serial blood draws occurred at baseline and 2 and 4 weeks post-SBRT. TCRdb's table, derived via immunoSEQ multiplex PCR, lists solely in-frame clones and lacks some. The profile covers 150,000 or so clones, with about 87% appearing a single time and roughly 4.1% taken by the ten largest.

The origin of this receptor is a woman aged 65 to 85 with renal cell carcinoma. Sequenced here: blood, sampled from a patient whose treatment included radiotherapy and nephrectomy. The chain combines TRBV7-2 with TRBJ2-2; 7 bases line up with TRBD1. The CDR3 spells CASSLVGTANTGELFF. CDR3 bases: TGTGCCAGCAGCTTAGTCGGGACAGCGAACACCGGGGAGCTGTTTTTT.